Listed here are 3 T cell receptor beta chains from one sample, sequenced in a study of blood T cell repertoires in COVID-19. Here immunoSEQ multiplex PCR was the method, and the copy in TCRdb shows in-frame clones only, minus some. The sample consists of 200,000 to 250,000 clones, more than 75% of them appearing once. The sequencing sample was made of PBMCs or T cells enriched from blood (not recorded which). The origin of the receptors is a man aged 40-50 years who had recovered from COVID-19.

V usage is TRBV6-5 and J usage is TRBJ1-1; 8 positions agree with TRBD1. The CDR3 contains 12 residues. V was pared by 6 bases and J by 8 bases, with 5 bases of the junction left unmatched. Germline V lookup: CDR1 MNHEY, CDR2 SVGAGI. CDR3 residues: CASRAGQGEAFF. CDR3 nucleotide sequence: TGTGCCAGCAGAGCTGGACAGGGCGAAGCTTTCTTT.

This clone was recorded once. The chain links TRBV28 to TRBJ2-3; 11 bases are shared with TRBD2. The V gene's germline CDR1 is MDHEN and CDR2 SYDVKM. The V segment lost 5 bases and the J segment 2 bases; nucleotides outside the gene matches: 6. This CDR3 has 16 residues. CDR3 amino acids: CASSVTTSGTTDTQYF. CDR3 nucleotides: TGTGCCAGCAGTGTAACGACTAGCGGGACCACAGATACGCAGTATTTT. Supplemented by reference TRBV28 and TRBJ2-3, the full variable domain reads DVKVTQSSRYLVKRTGEKVFLECVQDMDHENMFWYRQDPGLGLRLIYFSYDVKMKEKGDIPEGYSVSREKKERFSLILESASTNQTSMYLCASSVTTSGTTDTQYFGPGTRLTVL.

This clone was found a few times. J is TRBJ1-6 and V is TRBV11-2; no firm D call. V was clipped by 5 bases and J by 7 bases, with 15 bases between them. The CDR3 runs 15 residues. Germline CDR1 is SGHAT and CDR2 is FQNNGV. The CDR3 coding sequence is TGTGCCAGCAGCGCCGGACTCCGACCAAATTCACCCCTCCACTTT. Its protein is CASSAGLRPNSPLHF.